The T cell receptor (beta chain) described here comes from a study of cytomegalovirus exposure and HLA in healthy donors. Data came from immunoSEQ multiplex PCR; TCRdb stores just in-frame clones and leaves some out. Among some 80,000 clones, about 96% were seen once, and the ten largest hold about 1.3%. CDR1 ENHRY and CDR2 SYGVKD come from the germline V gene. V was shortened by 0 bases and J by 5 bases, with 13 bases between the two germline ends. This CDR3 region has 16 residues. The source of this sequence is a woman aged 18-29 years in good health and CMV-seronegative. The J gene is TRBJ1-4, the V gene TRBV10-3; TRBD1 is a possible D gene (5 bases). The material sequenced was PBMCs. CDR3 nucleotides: TGTGCCATCAGTGAGTCGCCGGGGGGGGAGAATGAAAAACTGTTTTTT. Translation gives CAISESPGGENEKLFF.